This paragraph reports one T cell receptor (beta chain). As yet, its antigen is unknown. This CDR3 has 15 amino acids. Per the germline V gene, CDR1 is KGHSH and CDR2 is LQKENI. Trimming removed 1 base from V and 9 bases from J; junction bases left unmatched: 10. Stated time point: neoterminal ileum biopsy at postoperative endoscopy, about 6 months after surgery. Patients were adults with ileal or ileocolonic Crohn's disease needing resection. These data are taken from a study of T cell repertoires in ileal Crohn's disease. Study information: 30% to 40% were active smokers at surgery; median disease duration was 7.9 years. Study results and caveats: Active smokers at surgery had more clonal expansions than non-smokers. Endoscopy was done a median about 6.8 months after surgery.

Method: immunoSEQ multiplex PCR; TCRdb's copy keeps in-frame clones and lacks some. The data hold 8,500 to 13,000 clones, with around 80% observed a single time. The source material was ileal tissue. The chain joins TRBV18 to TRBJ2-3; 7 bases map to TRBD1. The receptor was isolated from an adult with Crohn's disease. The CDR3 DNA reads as TGTGCCAGCTCACCACAGAGACAGGGAACAGGGACGCAGTATTTT. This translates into CASSPQRQGTGTQYF. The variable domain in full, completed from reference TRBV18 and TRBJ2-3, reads NAGVMQNPRHLVRRRGQEARLRCSPMKGHSHVYWYRQLPEEGLKFMVYLQKENIIDESGMPKERFSAEFPKEGPSILRIQQVVRGDSAAYFCASSPQRQGTGTQYFGPGTRLTVL.